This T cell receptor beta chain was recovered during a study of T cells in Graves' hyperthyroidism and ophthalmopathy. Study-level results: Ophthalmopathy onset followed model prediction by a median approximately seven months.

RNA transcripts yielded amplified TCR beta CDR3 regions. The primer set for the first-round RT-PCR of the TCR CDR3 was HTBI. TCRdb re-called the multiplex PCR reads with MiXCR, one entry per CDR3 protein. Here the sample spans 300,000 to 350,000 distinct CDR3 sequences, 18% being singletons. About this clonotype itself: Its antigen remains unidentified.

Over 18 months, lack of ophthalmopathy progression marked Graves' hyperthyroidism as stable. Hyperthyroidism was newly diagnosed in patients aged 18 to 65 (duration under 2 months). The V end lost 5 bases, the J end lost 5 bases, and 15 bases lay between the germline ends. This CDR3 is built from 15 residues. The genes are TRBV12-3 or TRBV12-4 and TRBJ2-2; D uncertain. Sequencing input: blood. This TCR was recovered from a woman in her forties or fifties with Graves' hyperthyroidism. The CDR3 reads CASSVTRELTGELFF. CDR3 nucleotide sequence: TGTGCCAGCAGTGTAACAAGGGAACTGACCGGGGAGCTGTTTTTT.